Listed below are T cell receptor beta chains from one sample, sequenced in a study of T cells after yellow fever vaccination. One entry per CDR3 protein, called by TCRdb with MiXCR from the 5' RACE reads. The repertoire holds over 110,000 distinct CDR3 sequences, 7% to 9% seen once, with roughly 0.71% in the top ten. This material consisted of CD4+ T cells sorted from PBMCs, taken 5 days after the yellow fever booster vaccination. Receptors originate from a man aged 30 to 45 who received the YFV17D yellow fever vaccine. Both conserved end residues are trimmed from each CDR3. Clone size is not always given. Where it is, it says once, few, many or a class for expanded clones.

many,TRBV5-1,ASSWRDSRSYQF
few,TRBV7-8,ASSQGTSGSGTGELF
many,TRBV6-1,ASSRDRGAETQY
many,TRBV6-1,ASSGGSGRADGELF
many,TRBV24-1,ATSPSGGNTGELF
many,TRBV23-1,ASSQSGGHSNQPQH
many,TRBV29-1,SSDGDTQY
few,TRBV7-2,ASSPGTETQY
many,TRBV6-5,ASSYSMGPGEQF
many,TRBV2,ASSGQRSTDTQY
many,TRBV20-1,SARDGAGGIEQY
many,TRBV6-5,ASSHLAANTGELF
many,TRBV20-1,SARVRPGLGPQEQF
many,TRBV4-2,ASSQTREREQF
many,TRBV29-1,SVEERLGAEQY
many,TRBV18,ASSPRASGRSTDTQY
NA,TRBV20-1,SASIRSPRDEQF
many,TRBV7-2,ASSSQVVNSGNTIY
many,TRBV7-9,ASSGTGGLYGYT
many,TRBV28,ASSLFEREQF
NA,TRBV5-1,ASSLPPPGQETQY
many,TRBV7-9,ASSPLSTYEQY
few,TRBV7-8,ASSLRDRGRNEQF
many,TRBV4-2,ASSQGSGSYEQY
many,TRBV7-2,ASSLASDPF
many,TRBV7-2,ASRSGSSYNEQF
NA,TRBV5-4,ASSLGGRANTGELF
many,TRBV4-3,ASSQGEGLSNEQF
many,TRBV12-3/TRBV12-4,ASSLSQGRRETQY
many,TRBV15,ATGVSADTQY
many,TRBV27,ASSRLTGGFGEQY
many,TRBV20-1,SARDPLVYEQY
many,TRBV9,ASSVAGDSYNEQF
many,TRBV5-1,ASSLGMPDTQY
many,TRBV14,ASSQDRGGGEQF
many,TRBV6-5,ASSYSSGANVLT
NA,TRBV11-2,ASSLDSTDYEQY
many,TRBV28,ASHSGPSTDTQY
NA,TRBV9,ASSAPGGNEAF
many,TRBV20-1,SARGRSLGTDTQY
many,TRBV28,ASRAGLLLYNEQF
many,TRBV7-2,ASSLQGAGYNEQF
many,TRBV5-1,ASSFGGTSGRYEQY
many,TRBV12-3/TRBV12-4,ASRGGPGTDTQY
NA,TRBV19,ASSIGPAGQF
many,TRBV20-1,SARDSPGQY
many,TRBV12-3/TRBV12-4,ASNSPGGGTEAF
many,TRBV24-1,ATSPLGGDADEQY
many,TRBV5-1,ASSLAGRGEVTEAF
many,TRBV10-3,ATIGQGNTEAF